The clone carrying this TCR beta chain occurred once. The source of the sample is a study of blood T cell repertoires in COVID-19. The wider study: Researchers got acute and convalescent COVID-19 samples from the United States, Italy and Spain. PBMCs, B-cell-depleted T cells, or T cells were the source of the cDNA or gDNA that made up the material.

Germline loops: CDR1 LGHDT, CDR2 YNNKEL (reference sequence). CDR3 length: 17 amino acids. V lost 1 base, J lost 4 bases, and 11 bases stayed unmatched. Profiling relied on immunoSEQ multiplex PCR, and the TCRdb table lists in-frame clones only, not all of them. The sample shows over 45,000 clones, roughly 80% of them seen only once. The source of this sequence is a middle-aged man with active COVID-19. Sequencing was performed on peripheral blood. This chain uses TRBV3-1 (or the pseudogene TRBV3-2) with TRBJ2-5, with TRBD1 identical over 8 bases. The CDR3 region is CASSQGLTGQGVETQYF. CDR3 nucleotides: TGTGCCAGCAGCCAAGGTTTGACAGGACAGGGAGTAGAGACCCAGTACTTC.